These 6 T cell receptor beta chains came from one sample sequenced in a study of blood T cell repertoires in COVID-19. The data were produced by immunoSEQ multiplex PCR, yet TCRdb's version contains in-frame clones alone and is incomplete. This table has roughly 260,000 clones, around 82% appearing once. Sequenced input: PBMCs or T cells enriched from blood (not recorded which). The receptors were gathered from a woman in her thirties or forties who had been exposed to COVID-19.

As for this clone: Mismatch with germline at one junction end may stem from a read error. The V gene is TRBV7-7, the J gene TRBJ2-3; 10 bases are a match to TRBD2. The germline CDR1 and CDR2 sequences are SSHAT and FNYEAQ (reference sequence). The CDR3 spans 14 residues. CDR3 protein: CASSPGTSADTQYF. DNA for the CDR3: TGTGCTAGCAGCCCCGGGACTAGCGCAGATACGCAGTATTTT. The full variable domain, with the rest looked up from reference TRBV7-7 and TRBJ2-3, is GAGVSQSPRYKVTKRGQDVTLRCDPISSHATLYWYQQALGQGPEFLTYFNYEAQPDKSGLPSDRFSAERPEGSISTLTIQRTEQRDSAMYRCASSPGTSADTQYFGPGTRLTVL.

This clone was observed a few times. The V gene is TRBV3-1 (or the pseudogene TRBV3-2), the J gene TRBJ2-2; no reliable D call. The CDR3 spans 15 residues. With 1 base removed from V and 3 bases from J, the gap between germline ends came to 9 bases. Germline loops: CDR1 LGHDT, CDR2 YNNKEL (reference sequence). CDR3 bases: TGTGCCAGCAGCCAAGCCCTTCGGGACACCGGGGAGCTGTTTTTT. The encoded protein is CASSQALRDTGELFF.

The CDR3 DNA follows: TGTGCCAGCAGCTTAACTTACGGACAGGGGGCCCAGCCCCAGCATTTT. As protein: CASSLTYGQGAQPQHF. This sequence joins TRBV7-9 and TRBJ1-5; 11 bases map to TRBD1. The junction had 7 bases not matched to a gene; V was cut back by 2 bases and J by 7 bases. Germline V lookup: CDR1 SEHNR, CDR2 FQNEAQ (reference sequence). The CDR3 is made up of 16 amino acids.

The chain employs TRBV6-2 or TRBV6-3 and TRBJ1-6; 7 nucleotides match TRBD1. Germline V CDR1 and CDR2: MNHEY, SVGEGT. J was trimmed by 9 bases and V by 6 bases; bases with no gene match: 11. The CDR3 runs 15 residues. Here the CDR3 DNA reads TGTGCCAGCAGCCCGACAGGGACCGGAATTTCACCCCTCCACTTT. Translation gives CASSPTGTGISPLHF.

The chain uses TRBV5-1 and TRBJ1-5; possibly TRBD1 for D (6 bases). The V gene's germline CDR1 is SGHRS and CDR2 YFSETQ. Trimming removed 2 bases at V and 5 bases at J, with 14 bases between. The CDR3 extends over 15 amino acids. This CDR3 is CASSLQGAIDQPQHF. In nucleotides, the CDR3 is TGCGCCAGCAGCTTACAGGGTGCGATCGATCAGCCCCAGCATTTT.

The chain recombines TRBV19 with TRBJ1-2; D may be TRBD1 (6 bases). V lost 0 bases, J lost 3 bases, and 8 bases lay in between. Germline CDR1 LNHDA, CDR2 SQIVND (reference sequence). CDR3 length equals 14 residues. In nucleotides, the CDR3 is TGTGCCAGTAGTATAGAGGCAGGGGACTATGGCTACACCTTC. Amino acid sequence: CASSIEAGDYGYTF.